Listed here are 5 T cell receptor beta chains from one sample, sequenced in a study of vaccination and CD4 T cells after COVID-19. Each CDR3 protein is one row after TCRdb ran MiXCR on the PCR reads. The table has approximately 30,000 distinct CDR3 sequences, under 60% seen once. Time point: late sampling 161 to 241 days after vaccination in a few convalescent patients. The material sequenced was CD4+ T cells from blood, taken about 7 months after SARS-CoV-2 vaccination. The receptors derive from a human donor who had recovered from COVID-19.

This rearrangement joins TRBV20-1 to TRBJ2-3, with TRBD2 matching over 7 bases. The CDR3 runs 14 residues. CDR1 and CDR2 (germline): DFQATT, SNEGSKA (reference sequence). Trimming cost V 6 bases and J 4 bases; bases outside gene matches: 10. DNA of the CDR3: TGCAGTGCACCGACCGGCGGGAGTTCAGATACGCAGTATTTT. It encodes CSAPTGGSSDTQYF.

This chain connects TRBV6-1 to TRBJ2-3, with D maybe TRBD2 (5 bases). Trimming removed 4 bases from V and 1 base from J, with 12 bases in between. Germline V gene sequence: CDR1 MNHNS, CDR2 SASEGT. This CDR3 has 15 amino acids. In DNA form, the CDR3 reads TGTGCCAGCAGTGTTTCGGAGGTGGGCACAGATACGCAGTATTTT. Its translation: CASSVSEVGTDTQYF.

This clonotype was seen a few times. This chain joins TRBV20-1 and TRBJ2-1, with D perhaps assigned TRBD1 or TRBD2 (5 bases each). The V and J ends lost 1 base and 7 bases respectively, with 20 bases between them. The germline V gene has CDR1 DFQATT and CDR2 SNEGSKA (reference sequence). CDR3 length equals 16 residues. CDR3 bases: TGCAGTGCTAGAGTCCCCGGGACCTGGTACCGGAATGAGCAGTTCTTC. Its protein product is CSARVPGTWYRNEQFF.

The rearrangement links TRBV29-1 to TRBJ2-1; weak D call: TRBD2 (6 bases). This CDR3 is built from 11 residues. V was trimmed by 3 bases and J by 6 bases, leaving 6 bases between them. Germline V lookup: CDR1 SQVTM, CDR2 ANQGSEA. The CDR3 bases are TGCAGCGTTGAGGGGGGCAATGAGCAGTTCTTC. Amino acid sequence: CSVEGGNEQFF.

This CDR3 reads CASSSGQGAGDTEAFF. For the CDR3, the DNA is TGTGCCAGTAGTTCCGGACAGGGGGCGGGAGACACTGAAGCTTTCTTT. V is TRBV19 and J is TRBJ1-1; 11 positions match TRBD1. The CDR3 contains 16 residues. CDR1 LNHDA and CDR2 SQIVND come from the germline V gene (reference sequence). Trimming removed 5 bases from V and 3 bases from J; junction bases left unmatched: 8.